This note documents a single T cell receptor beta chain sequence. Single cDNA molecules in the library carried unique molecular identifiers attached during preparation. TCRdb re-derived calls from the RACE reads in MiXCR, one entry per CDR3 protein. The data contain tens of thousands of distinct CDR3 sequences, about 11% of them singletons. The data were obtained in a study of human T cells and chemical hapten exposure. The CDR3 is 15 amino acids. Trimming stripped 5 bases from V and 7 bases from J, with 18 bases between. Time point indicated: patch test 1, 2 weeks after DPC sensitization. Treatment denoted: therapeutic diphenylcyclopropenone sensitization with weekly scalp DPC. Sample donors consisted of patients with alopecia, aged 18 to 70 years, who were suitable for DPC.

The sequence was collected from a man aged 40-49 years with alopecia areata. Some clones in this sample may be carry-over from other donors' samples. This specimen was whole blood, taken in connection with sensitization to the hapten diphenylcyclopropenone (DPC). The rearrangement links TRBV12-3 or TRBV12-4 to TRBJ1-5; TRBD1 is a possible D gene (5 bases). The CDR3 DNA is TGTGCCAGCAGTGAACCCGGCCAGGGTAACCAGCCCCAGCATTTT. The encoded protein is CASSEPGQGNQPQHF.